The 27 T cell receptor beta chains presented below share a single source sample, sequenced in a study of blood T cell repertoires in COVID-19. Profiled with immunoSEQ multiplex PCR; TCRdb holds only in-frame clones, not every one. Of more than 45,000 clones detected, 90% appear once; the ten largest clones hold around 3%. Sample: peripheral blood. The receptors shown here come from a human donor in a cohort sampled during active COVID-19.

The chain couples TRBV18 to TRBJ2-7; 8 positions agree with TRBD1. The CDR3 extends over 14 amino acids. Germline values: CDR1 KGHSH, CDR2 LQKENI. Trimming removed 3 bases from V and 3 bases from J; junction bases left unmatched: 4. Here the CDR3 DNA reads TGTGCCAGCTCACCGGGGACAGGTTTCTACGAGCAGTACTTC. Translation: CASSPGTGFYEQYF. Variable domain in full (rest from reference TRBV18 and TRBJ2-7): NAGVMQNPRHLVRRRGQEARLRCSPMKGHSHVYWYRQLPEEGLKFMVYLQKENIIDESGMPKERFSAEFPKEGPSILRIQQVVRGDSAAYFCASSPGTGFYEQYFGPGTRLTVT.

The chain links TRBV5-8 to TRBJ2-1; perhaps TRBD1 as D (6 bases). Germline V lookup: CDR1 SGHTS, CDR2 YDEGEE. V was cut by 0 bases and J by 0 bases, with 7 bases left in between. CDR3 length equals 15 residues. The CDR3 reads CASSLEGGSYNEQFF. In nucleotides, the CDR3 is TGTGCCAGCAGCTTGGAAGGGGGCTCCTACAATGAGCAGTTCTTC.

The rearrangement uses TRBV12-5 and TRBJ1-2; TRBD1 is a possible D gene (5 bases). CDR1 is LGHNT and CDR2 is FRNRAP in the germline V gene. The CDR3 consists of 16 residues. Trimming took 4 bases from V and 7 from J, leaving 22 bases between them. The CDR3 coding sequence is TGTGCTAGTGGTTCCTCGGGGGGACCGGGCTTCTCTGGCTACACCTTC. Its translation: CASGSSGGPGFSGYTF. The variable domain in full, with the rest retrieved from reference TRBV12-5 and TRBJ1-2, is DARVTQTPRHKVTEMGQEVTMRCQPILGHNTVFWYRQTMMQGLELLAYFRNRAPLDDSGMPKDRFSAEMPDATLATLKIQPSEPRDSAVYFCASGSSGGPGFSGYTFGSGTRLTVV.

The chain combines TRBV24-1 with TRBJ2-6, with TRBD2 identical over 8 bases. Germline CDR1 is KGHDR and CDR2 is SFDVKD. There are 16 residues in the CDR3. V lost 3 bases and J lost 4; bases outside the gene matches: 4. CDR3 in DNA: TGTGCCACCAGTGATGTTCGGGGGGGAGGGGCCAACGTCCTGACTTTC. It translates to CATSDVRGGGANVLTF.

The chain has TRBV27 and TRBJ2-1; tentatively, D is TRBD2 (6 bases). The CDR3 is 17 residues long. V was pared by 3 bases and J by 10 bases, with 25 bases between. The germline V gene encodes CDR1 MNHEY and CDR2 SMNVEV (reference sequence). The CDR3 nucleotides read TGTGCCAGCAGTTTCCCCCGCCCTGGCGGGGCCGGCATCGAGCAGTTCTTC. This encodes CASSFPRPGGAGIEQFF.

This clone was recorded once. This rearrangement joins TRBV6-5 to TRBJ2-3, with 8 bases matching TRBD1. Trimming at V came to 2 bases and at J to 5 bases, leaving 6 bases not matched to a gene. The CDR3 has 15 residues. Germline values: CDR1 MNHEY, CDR2 SVGAGI. The CDR3 spells CASSYRQGAGDTQYF. In DNA, the CDR3 is TGTGCCAGCAGTTACAGGCAGGGGGCGGGAGATACGCAGTATTTT.

The rearrangement uses TRBV5-6 and TRBJ1-5, with D possibly TRBD1 on 5 matching bases. CDR1 is SGHDT, CDR2 YYEEEE, per germline. The CDR3 length is 15 residues. Trimming pared 3 bases from V and 4 bases from J, leaving 14 bases between. The CDR3: CASSSLPGSNQPQHF. In nucleotides, the CDR3 is TGTGCCAGCAGCTCCCTCCCAGGGTCAAATCAGCCCCAGCATTTT.

The chain carries TRBV2 and TRBJ1-5, with D uncertain. CDR3 size: 15 residues. V was clipped by 5 bases and J by 0 bases, with 11 bases between them. Germline values: CDR1 SNHLY, CDR2 FYNNEI. The CDR3 is CASSKGLNSNQPQHF. The CDR3 DNA reads as TGTGCCAGCAGTAAAGGTCTAAATAGCAATCAGCCCCAGCATTTT.

The chain has TRBV11-2 and TRBJ2-7; TRBD1 matches at 12 bases. CDR1 and CDR2 from the germline V gene are SGHAT and FQNNGV. The length of the CDR3 is 17 residues. V trimming: 5 bases; J trimming: 7 bases; junction bases outside the gene matches: 15. The CDR3 nucleotides are TGTGCCAGCAGCCCCGGGACAGGGGGCATCTACACTCCGGAGCAGTACTTC. This codes for CASSPGTGGIYTPEQYF. Full variable domain (remainder filled in from reference TRBV11-2 and TRBJ2-7): EAGVAQSPRYKIIEKRQSVAFWCNPISGHATLYWYQQILGQGPKLLIQFQNNGVVDDSQLPKDRFSAERLKGVDSTLKIQPAKLEDSAVYLCASSPGTGGIYTPEQYFGPGTRLTVT.

This chain uses TRBV9 with TRBJ2-5; TRBD2 agrees at 11 bases. Losses at the gene ends were 0 bases for V and 3 bases for J; bases not matched to a gene: 7. CDR3 length: 17 amino acids. Germline V gene sequence: CDR1 SGDLS, CDR2 YYNGEE. The CDR3 DNA reads as TGTGCCAGCAGCGTAGGAGGGCTAGCGGGAGGAAAAGAGACCCAGTACTTC. This gives the protein CASSVGGLAGGKETQYF.

The V and J genes are TRBV18 and TRBJ2-7; 12 nucleotides match TRBD2. The germline gives CDR1 KGHSH, CDR2 LQKENI. This CDR3 comprises 17 residues. V dropped 2 bases and J dropped 4; count of bases not matched to a gene: 9. The DNA for the CDR3 is TGTGCCAGCTCACCAGGGGAGACTAGCGGGAGTCGGTACGAGCAGTACTTC. It translates to CASSPGETSGSRYEQYF.

The chain combines TRBV15 with TRBJ2-7, with 12 bases that match TRBD2. The V segment lost 0 bases and the J segment 6 bases; nucleotides outside the gene matches: 0. The CDR3 spans 14 residues. Looked up from germline, CDR1 is LNHNV and CDR2 is YYDKDF (reference sequence). CDR3 coding DNA: TGTGCCACCAGCAGAGAGACTAGCGGGAGCGAGCAGTACTTC. Translated, it gives CATSRETSGSEQYF.

The chain uses TRBV30 and TRBJ1-2; no firm D call. The CDR3 length is 13 residues. Germline CDR1 GTSNPN, CDR2 SVGIG (reference sequence). V was cut by 1 base and J by 0 bases, with 6 bases left in between. The CDR3 bases are TGTGCCTGGAGTGAACAGTCTAACTATGGCTACACCTTC. It encodes CAWSEQSNYGYTF.

The gene calls are TRBV5-8 and TRBJ2-3, with TRBD1 identical over 8 bases. The CDR3 sequence is 15 residues long. The J segment lost 0 bases and the V segment lost 4 bases, leaving 4 bases of the junction unmatched. Per germline, CDR1 SGHTS and CDR2 YDEGEE. This chain's CDR3 is CASSPGQGSTDTQYF. The CDR3 nucleotides are TGTGCCAGCAGCCCCGGACAGGGAAGCACAGATACGCAGTATTTT.

This chain uses TRBV5-4 with TRBJ2-7, with TRBD2 identical over 9 bases. J was trimmed by 1 base and V by 4 bases; bases with no gene match: 9. The CDR3 runs to 16 residues. Germline V gene data show CDR1 as SGHNT and CDR2 as YYREEE (reference sequence). Written as DNA, the CDR3 is TGTGCCAGCAGCGGGGGATTTGCGGGAGGGTCCTACGAGCAGTACTTC. Translation gives CASSGGFAGGSYEQYF.

V usage is TRBV11-2 and J usage is TRBJ2-1; 8 bases line up with TRBD2. This CDR3 contains 15 residues. V lost 5 bases to trimming and J lost 2 bases; unmatched junction nucleotides: 5. Germline V CDR1 and CDR2: SGHAT, FQNNGV. The CDR3 here is CASSLSGTTYNEQFF. The CDR3 region has the DNA TGTGCCAGCAGCCTTAGCGGGACCACCTACAATGAGCAGTTCTTC. The variable domain in full, completed from reference TRBV11-2 and TRBJ2-1, reads EAGVAQSPRYKIIEKRQSVAFWCNPISGHATLYWYQQILGQGPKLLIQFQNNGVVDDSQLPKDRFSAERLKGVDSTLKIQPAKLEDSAVYLCASSLSGTTYNEQFFGPGTRLTVL.

CDR3 residues: CASRELGTSGTGELFF. The CDR3 DNA reads TGTGCCAGTAGGGAACTTGGGACTAGCGGCACCGGGGAGCTGTTTTTT. The genes are TRBV19 and TRBJ2-2, with 11 bases that match TRBD2. The CDR3 covers 16 residues. Germline CDR1 and CDR2: LNHDA and SQIVND (reference sequence). Trimming removed 6 bases from V and 4 bases from J; junction bases left unmatched: 7. Full variable domain (remainder filled in from reference TRBV19 and TRBJ2-2): DGGITQSPKYLFRKEGQNVTLSCEQNLNHDAMYWYRQDPGQGLRLIYYSQIVNDFQKGDIAEGYSVSREKKESFPLTVTSAQKNPTAFYLCASRELGTSGTGELFFGEGSRLTVL.

CDR3 loop: CASSVDGTGDNSPLHF. CDR3 coding DNA: TGTGCCAGTAGTGTCGACGGGACAGGGGATAATTCACCCCTCCACTTT. The rearrangement joins TRBV19 to TRBJ1-6, with TRBD1 matching 10 bases. Looked up from germline, CDR1 is LNHDA and CDR2 is SQIVND (reference sequence). This CDR3 contains 16 residues. The junction had 6 bases not matched to a gene; V was cut back by 5 bases and J by 5 bases.

The CDR3 DNA reads TGTGCCAGCAGCTTCGCGACAGATGAGCAGTTCTTC. Translation gives CASSFATDEQFF. The chain uses TRBV7-9 and TRBJ2-1, with a weak D call TRBD1 (5 bases). The CDR3 is 12 amino acids. Germline CDR1 reads SEHNR; CDR2 reads FQNEAQ (reference sequence). Trimming took off 3 bases at V and 8 bases at J, with 8 bases between the two ends.

The DNA for the CDR3 is TGTGCCAGCAGCCGGTGGGGACAGGGAAATGAAAAACTGTTTTTT. Translation gives CASSRWGQGNEKLFF. The V call is TRBV5-6, the J call TRBJ1-4, with 9 bases that match TRBD1. Germline lookup yields CDR1 SGHDT and CDR2 YYEEEE. V trimming: 4 bases; J trimming: 5 bases; junction bases outside the gene matches: 6. The CDR3 covers 15 residues. Full variable domain (outside the CDR3, taken from reference TRBV5-6 and TRBJ1-4): DAGVTQSPTHLIKTRGQQVTLRCSPKSGHDTVSWYQQALGQGPQFIFQYYEEEERQRGNFPDRFSGHQFPNYSSELNVNALLLGDSALYLCASSRWGQGNEKLFFGSGTQLSVL.

This sequence joins TRBV29-1 and TRBJ1-2; maybe TRBD1 (5 bases). V lost 5 bases and J lost 5, with 18 bases in between. CDR3 size: 14 residues. The germline gives CDR1 SQVTM, CDR2 ANQGSEA. The chain's CDR3 is CSVLEGVGVYGYTF. In nucleotides, the CDR3 is TGCAGCGTTCTAGAAGGGGTAGGAGTTTATGGCTACACCTTC. The full variable domain, with the rest looked up from reference TRBV29-1 and TRBJ1-2, is SAVISQKPSRDICQRGTSLTIQCQVDSQVTMMFWYRQQPGQSLTLIATANQGSEATYESGFVIDKFPISRPNLTFSTLTVSNMSPEDSSIYLCSVLEGVGVYGYTFGSGTRLTVV.

The chain has TRBV5-1 and TRBJ2-3; a weak D match, TRBD2 (5 bases). V was pared by 4 bases and J by 0 bases, with 15 bases between. The CDR3 is made up of 16 amino acids. The germline CDR1 and CDR2 sequences are SGHRS and YFSETQ. The CDR3 DNA is TGCGCCAGCAGCGTGATGGGGAGATCTAGCACAGATACGCAGTATTTT. It codes for CASSVMGRSSTDTQYF.

The chain carries TRBV7-8 and TRBJ1-5, with 9 bases that match TRBD1. This CDR3 region has 14 residues. Germline CDR1 is SGHVS and CDR2 is FQNEAQ. V lost 7 bases to trimming and J lost 6 bases; unmatched junction nucleotides: 7. For the CDR3, the DNA is TGTGCCAGCACCTCGGACAGGGGATTTCAGCCCCAGCATTTT. Encoded protein: CASTSDRGFQPQHF.

This chain's CDR3 is CASSLSNRDGYTF. The CDR3 DNA sequence: TGTGCCAGCAGCCTCTCGAACAGGGATGGCTACACCTTC. The chain employs TRBV5-5 and TRBJ1-2, with D perhaps TRBD1 (6 bases). The CDR3 contains 13 residues. V was pared by 4 bases and J by 6 bases, with 13 bases between. Germline V CDR1 and CDR2: SGHKS, YYEKEE (reference sequence).

The table lists this clone with a count of one. The junction and the germline gene differ at one end; a read error may be behind it. CDR3 sequence (DNA): TGCGCCAGCAGCCTCACCGGGACAACCAATTCACCCCTCCGCTTT. Translation gives CASSLTGTTNSPLRF. The chain employs TRBV5-1 and TRBJ1-6, with D perhaps TRBD1 (6 bases). The length of the CDR3 is 15 residues. In germline, CDR1 is SGHRS, CDR2 YFSETQ.

The J gene is TRBJ1-2, the V gene TRBV5-1; 8 bases are shared with TRBD1. Germline V lookup: CDR1 SGHRS, CDR2 YFSETQ. V gave up 4 bases and J gave up 1 base; unmatched junction bases: 6. There are 15 residues in the CDR3. CDR3 in amino acids: CASSPQGARNYGYTF. The DNA of the CDR3 is TGCGCCAGCAGCCCGCAGGGGGCGCGTAACTATGGCTACACCTTC.

The chain recombines TRBV7-2 with TRBJ2-7, with TRBD2 identical over 8 bases. The CDR3 is made up of 14 amino acids. CDR1 is SGHTA, CDR2 FQGNSA, per germline. Trimming cost V 1 base and J 4 bases; bases outside gene matches: 3. The DNA for the CDR3 is TGTGCCAGCAGCTTAGGCGGGAGGCGGTACGAGCAGTACTTC. This translates into CASSLGGRRYEQYF.